This is a list of T cell receptor beta chains from one sample in a study of T cells in tumors after PD-1 blockade. The method was immunoSEQ multiplex PCR; TCRdb's version includes in-frame clones alone and lacks a portion of them. The table records around 51,000 clones, about 85% of them present only once. The specimen comprised PBMCs, sampled before anti-PD-1 treatment. Receptors originate from a human donor with basal cell carcinoma. Both conserved end residues are part of each CDR3. The order of the fields is V gene, clone size, D gene, J gene, CDR3 DNA, CDR3 protein. A D gene is named only where the DNA matches it firmly. Size tells how often a clone was seen (once, few, many) or the class of an expanded clone, and some rows leave it out.

V: TRBV7-2; size: .; D: TRBD1; J: TRBJ2-7; DNA: TGTGCCAGCAGCTTAATTGGACAGGGGGCAATAAACGAGCAGTACTTC; CDR3: CASSLIGQGAINEQYF
V: TRBV12-5; size: .; D: .; J: TRBJ2-7; DNA: TGTGCTAGTGGTGCCTCGGGCAGCTACGAGCAGTACTTC; CDR3: CASGASGSYEQYF
V: TRBV29-1; size: .; D: .; J: TRBJ1-2; DNA: TGCAGCGTTGAAGATCATAACTATGGCTACACCTTC; CDR3: CSVEDHNYGYTF
V: TRBV7-9; size: .; D: TRBD1; J: TRBJ1-2; DNA: TGTGCCAGCAGCCTTTCCGGGACAGGGACTAACTATGGCTACACCTTC; CDR3: CASSLSGTGTNYGYTF
V: TRBV9; size: .; D: .; J: TRBJ2-3; DNA: TGTGCCAGCAGCGTAGCAGATACGCAGTATTTT; CDR3: CASSVADTQYF
V: TRBV2; size: .; D: .; J: TRBJ2-3; DNA: TGTGCCAGCAGTGAACGTATCGGCACAGATACGCAGTATTTT; CDR3: CASSERIGTDTQYF
V: TRBV5-5; size: .; D: .; J: TRBJ2-1; DNA: TGTGCCAGCAGCTTTTCGGGTCGAGACAATGAGCAGTTCTTC; CDR3: CASSFSGRDNEQFF
V: TRBV28; size: .; D: .; J: TRBJ1-6; DNA: TGTGCCAGCTTGGGCGCCAACTTAGATTCACCCCTCCACTTT; CDR3: CASLGANLDSPLHF
V: TRBV5-5; size: .; D: .; J: TRBJ2-7; DNA: TGTGCCAGCAGCTTAGGGCGGGGTCTTGGCGAGCAGTACTTC; CDR3: CASSLGRGLGEQYF
V: TRBV5-6; size: once; D: TRBD1; J: TRBJ2-1; DNA: TGTGCCAGCAGCTTATCCGGGACAGGGGAGTTCTTC; CDR3: CASSLSGTGEFF
V: TRBV6-4; size: .; D: .; J: TRBJ1-2; DNA: TGTGCCAGCAGTGACACAGGGAACTATGGCTACACCTTC; CDR3: CASSDTGNYGYTF
V: TRBV10-3; size: .; D: TRBD2; J: TRBJ2-1; DNA: TGTGCCATCAGTGGGACTAGCGGGGGGGCAAATGAGCAGTTCTTC; CDR3: CAISGTSGGANEQFF
V: TRBV7-2; size: .; D: TRBD1; J: TRBJ2-2; DNA: TGTGCCAGCAGCACGCGACAGGGACCCGGGGAGCTGTTTTTT; CDR3: CASSTRQGPGELFF
V: TRBV19; size: .; D: .; J: TRBJ1-3; DNA: TGTGCCAGTAGTCCCACCGACGCAGGGGAATCCCTATATTTT; CDR3: CASSPTDAGESLYF
V: TRBV4-1; size: few; D: .; J: TRBJ1-2; DNA: TGCGCCAGCAGCCAAGAGGCAGGGACTATTGACTATGGCTACACCTTC; CDR3: CASSQEAGTIDYGYTF
V: TRBV4-1; size: .; D: .; J: TRBJ2-5; DNA: TGCGCCAGCAGCCAAGGGAGGGGTGGGCAGGGCTCCGGGGAGACCCAGTACTTC; CDR3: CASSQGRGGQGSGETQYF
V: TRBV7-9; size: .; D: .; J: TRBJ1-2; DNA: TGTGCCAGCAGCGTGGGACCTCTTAACTATGGCTACACCTTC; CDR3: CASSVGPLNYGYTF
V: TRBV30; size: .; D: TRBD2; J: TRBJ2-1; DNA: TGTGCCTGGAGTCAGCTGGCGGGAGGTGAGCAGTTCTTC; CDR3: CAWSQLAGGEQFF
V: TRBV27; size: .; D: TRBD1; J: TRBJ1-2; DNA: TGTGCCAGCAGTATCCAACAGGGGGCTAACTATGGCTACACCTTC; CDR3: CASSIQQGANYGYTF
V: TRBV2; size: .; D: .; J: TRBJ2-5; DNA: TGTGCCAGCATTAAGGGGAGGTCCCAAGAGACCCAGTACTTC; CDR3: CASIKGRSQETQYF
V: TRBV5-8; size: .; D: TRBD1; J: TRBJ1-5; DNA: TGTGCCAGCAGCTTGAGGGGGCACAGCAATCAGCCCCAGCATTTT; CDR3: CASSLRGHSNQPQHF
V: TRBV7-2; size: .; D: .; J: TRBJ1-4; DNA: TGTGCCAGCAGCTTAGTCGACCCCAGGAAGGAAAAACTGTTTTTT; CDR3: CASSLVDPRKEKLFF
V: TRBV28; size: .; D: TRBD1; J: TRBJ1-4; DNA: TGTGCCAGCAGTTTGCCTGGACAGGGTAATGAAAAACTGTTTTTT; CDR3: CASSLPGQGNEKLFF
V: TRBV11-3; size: few; D: .; J: TRBJ1-1; DNA: TGTGCCAGCAGCTTAGATCGTGAAGAGAACACTGAAGCTTTCTTT; CDR3: CASSLDREENTEAFF
V: TRBV4-2; size: .; D: .; J: TRBJ2-6; DNA: TGTGCCAGCAGCCAACCGGGCTCTGGGGCCAACGTCCTGACTTTC; CDR3: CASSQPGSGANVLTF
V: TRBV5-1; size: .; D: .; J: TRBJ2-1; DNA: TGCGCCAGCAGCTTGGAACGTATGAAGCAGTTCTTC; CDR3: CASSLERMKQFF
V: TRBV5-1; size: .; D: .; J: TRBJ2-7; DNA: TGCGCCAGCAGCTTGACCCCAGGGGCATCCTACGAGCAGTACTTC; CDR3: CASSLTPGASYEQYF
V: TRBV5-6; size: .; D: .; J: TRBJ1-3; DNA: TGTGCCAGCAGCTTGGGACAGATTAACCTGTCTGGAAACACCATATATTTT; CDR3: CASSLGQINLSGNTIYF
V: TRBV6-1; size: .; D: .; J: TRBJ2-1; DNA: TGTGCCAGCAGTGAAACTTCGCGGGCGGGGAAGACTGAGCAGTTCTTC; CDR3: CASSETSRAGKTEQFF
V: TRBV7-8; size: .; D: .; J: TRBJ2-1; DNA: TGTGCCAGCAGCTTAGGTAGGGGGATCTCCTACAATGAGCAGTTCTTC; CDR3: CASSLGRGISYNEQFF
V: TRBV24-1; size: .; D: .; J: TRBJ2-1; DNA: TGTGCCACCAGTGGCAACCGGCGTCTAGCGTCCTACAATGAGCAGTTCTTC; CDR3: CATSGNRRLASYNEQFF
V: TRBV2; size: .; D: TRBD1; J: TRBJ2-7; DNA: TGTGCCAGCAGCCCGGGACAGAACTCCTACGAGCAGTACTTC; CDR3: CASSPGQNSYEQYF
V: TRBV10-1; size: .; D: .; J: TRBJ2-5; DNA: TGCGCCAGCAGTGAGTCGAGGCCGGGGAAGACCCAGTACTTC; CDR3: CASSESRPGKTQYF
V: TRBV6-6; size: few; D: TRBD2; J: TRBJ2-1; DNA: TGTGCCAGCAGTCCCCTAGCGGCTAGCTCCTACAATGAGCAGTTCTTC; CDR3: CASSPLAASSYNEQFF
V: TRBV30; size: .; D: TRBD2; J: TRBJ2-1; DNA: TGTGCCTGGAAACTAGCGGGGGCTGTATACAATGAGCAGTTCTTC; CDR3: CAWKLAGAVYNEQFF
V: TRBV6-6; size: .; D: .; J: TRBJ1-1; DNA: TGTGCCAGCAGTCCCCGGGCGAACACTGAAGCTTTCTTT; CDR3: CASSPRANTEAFF
V: TRBV15; size: .; D: .; J: TRBJ2-3; DNA: TGTGCCACCAGCACCCCCGTGGCAGATACGCAGTATTTT; CDR3: CATSTPVADTQYF
V: TRBV27; size: once; D: .; J: TRBJ2-2; DNA: TGTGCCAGCAGTTCCGGGACTGAACACACCGGGGAGCTGTTTTTT; CDR3: CASSSGTEHTGELFF
V: TRBV29-1; size: .; D: .; J: TRBJ1-2; DNA: TGCAGCGTTGAGGAGGGCTACACCTTC; CDR3: CSVEEGYTF
V: TRBV3-1/TRBV3-2; size: .; D: .; J: TRBJ1-1; DNA: TGTGCCAGCAGCCAAGAGCCCAGACCGAACACTGAAGCTTTCTTT; CDR3: CASSQEPRPNTEAFF